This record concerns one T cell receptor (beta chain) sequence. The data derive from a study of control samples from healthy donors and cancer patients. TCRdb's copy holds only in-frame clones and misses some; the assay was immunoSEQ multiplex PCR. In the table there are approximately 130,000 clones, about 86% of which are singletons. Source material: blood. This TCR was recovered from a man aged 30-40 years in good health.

CDR3 sequence reads: CASSEIRGDGELFF. CDR3 coding DNA: TGCGCCAGCAGTGAAATAAGGGGGGACGGGGAGCTGTTTTTT. The V call is TRBV10-1, the J call TRBJ2-2; D may be TRBD1 or TRBD2 (6 bases each). CDR1 WNHNN and CDR2 SYGVQD come from the germline V gene (reference sequence). The CDR3 has 14 residues. Trimming pared 3 bases from V and 7 bases from J, leaving 12 bases between.